This T cell receptor (beta chain) appears in the sequencing data of a study of blood T cell repertoires in COVID-19. As for the study in general: Material from acute and convalescent COVID-19 was sourced from the United States, Italy and Spain.

Sequencing used immunoSEQ multiplex PCR; TCRdb keeps in-frame clones, though not all of them. The table lists under 150,000 clones, approximately 82% of them singletons. Trimming removed 6 bases from V and 2 bases from J; junction bases left unmatched: 6. The V gene's germline CDR1 is KGHDR and CDR2 SFDVKD. This CDR3 region has 15 residues. The chain carries TRBV24-1 and TRBJ2-1, with 7 bases matching TRBD1. The sample comprised peripheral blood. This receptor was identified in a man at least 80 years old with active or convalescent COVID-19. The CDR3 sequence: CATSSEGAPYNEQFF. The CDR3 DNA sequence: TGTGCCACCAGTTCAGAGGGGGCCCCCTACAATGAGCAGTTCTTC.